The 23 T cell receptor beta chains presented below share a single source sample, sequenced in a study of T cell responses to AZD1222 COVID-19 vaccine. Data came from immunoSEQ multiplex PCR; TCRdb stores just in-frame clones and leaves some out. The repertoire consists of about 57,000 clones, with around 85% occurring once and the leading ten covering about a sixth. Specimen: peripheral blood, collected on day 0 of AZD1222 vaccination. The receptors derive from an adult in good health.

V is TRBV27 and J is TRBJ2-7; TRBD1 is a possible D gene (6 bases). The germline CDR1 and CDR2 sequences are MNHEY and SMNVEV (reference sequence). Trimming took off 10 bases at V and 5 bases at J, with 27 bases between the two ends. CDR3 length equals 16 residues. CDR3 bases: TGTGCCACCTCACGAAGGGGGATGGGCCCTGGAGACGAGCAGTACTTC. It yields the protein CATSRRGMGPGDEQYF.

The table lists this clone with a count of one. The chain couples TRBV27 to TRBJ1-1; D is unresolved. The V end lost 1 base, the J end lost 3 bases, and 6 bases lay between the germline ends. In germline, CDR1 is MNHEY, CDR2 SMNVEV (reference sequence). CDR3 length equals 13 residues. For the CDR3, the DNA is TGTGCCAGCAGTTTATTGGGAGACACTGAAGCTTTCTTT. Encoded protein: CASSLLGDTEAFF.

The rearrangement uses TRBV7-9 and TRBJ2-1; unclear D gene. Germline-derived CDR1 and CDR2 are SEHNR and FQNEAQ (reference sequence). V shed 3 bases and J shed 11 bases, with 14 bases lying between them. The CDR3 totals 13 residues. CDR3 loop: CASSFLSKAKQFF. For the CDR3, the DNA is TGTGCCAGCAGCTTTCTCTCCAAAGCGAAGCAGTTCTTC.

The V and J genes are TRBV6-5 and TRBJ1-2; maybe TRBD1 (5 bases). The germline V gene encodes CDR1 MNHEY and CDR2 SVGAGI. V lost 5 bases and J 8 bases, leaving 15 bases between the germline ends. The CDR3 runs 13 residues. CDR3 in DNA: TGTGCCAGCAGTCGTCAGGAATCAGGGGGCTACACCTTC. It specifies CASSRQESGGYTF.

The chain is built from TRBV12-3 or TRBV12-4 and TRBJ2-7; 8 nucleotides match TRBD2. The CDR3 extends over 12 amino acids. V lost 8 bases to trimming and J lost 7 bases; unmatched junction nucleotides: 7. CDR3 amino acids: CASGAGGEEQYF. The CDR3 bases are TGTGCCAGCGGGGCGGGAGGAGAAGAGCAGTACTTC.

In regard to this clone: Other DNA sequences in the same sample also yield this CDR3. The J gene is TRBJ2-1, the V gene TRBV11-2; 12 nucleotides match TRBD2. This CDR3 spans 16 amino acids. The J segment lost 4 bases and the V segment lost 5 bases, leaving 6 bases of the junction unmatched. The germline CDR1 and CDR2 sequences are SGHAT and FQNNGV. In DNA form, the CDR3 reads TGTGCCAGCAGCCCCCGACTAGCGGGAGTGTACAATGAGCAGTTCTTC. Amino acids: CASSPRLAGVYNEQFF.

This rearrangement joins TRBV9 to TRBJ2-3; possibly TRBD2 for D (7 bases). Germline V lookup: CDR1 SGDLS, CDR2 YYNGEE. CDR3 length equals 16 residues. V was pared by 0 bases and J by 0 bases, with 11 bases between. The CDR3 reads CASSVVGGASTDTQYF. The CDR3 DNA reads TGTGCCAGCAGCGTAGTAGGGGGGGCTAGCACAGATACGCAGTATTTT.

V gene TRBV28 combines with J gene TRBJ2-7; 9 nucleotides align to TRBD1. The length of the CDR3 is 14 residues. The germline gives CDR1 MDHEN, CDR2 SYDVKM. The J segment lost 4 bases and the V segment lost 6 bases, leaving 7 bases of the junction unmatched. The CDR3 is CASRPGTGTYEQYF. As DNA, the CDR3 is TGTGCCAGCAGACCCGGGACAGGGACTTACGAGCAGTACTTC. Full variable domain (missing parts from reference TRBV28 and TRBJ2-7): DVKVTQSSRYLVKRTGEKVFLECVQDMDHENMFWYRQDPGLGLRLIYFSYDVKMKEKGDIPEGYSVSREKKERFSLILESASTNQTSMYLCASRPGTGTYEQYFGPGTRLTVT.

The J gene is TRBJ2-7, the V gene TRBV4-2; the D gene is possibly TRBD2 (5 bases). This CDR3 contains 14 residues. V was trimmed by 5 bases and J by 4 bases, leaving 15 bases between them. Germline-derived CDR1 and CDR2 are LGHNA and YNFKEQ. The CDR3 nucleotides read TGTGCCAGCAGCGATATTTTTAGGAGGTACGAGCAGTACTTC. Its protein is CASSDIFRRYEQYF.

This clone was recorded a few times. V is TRBV28 and J is TRBJ1-5, with D possibly TRBD1 on 5 matching bases. Trimming pared 3 bases from V and 5 bases from J, leaving 11 bases between. Germline-derived CDR1 and CDR2 are MDHEN and SYDVKM. There are 14 residues in the CDR3. CDR3 in amino acids: CASSFPDKHQPQHF. CDR3 bases: TGTGCCAGCAGTTTTCCGGACAAGCATCAGCCCCAGCATTTT.

The chain is built from TRBV3-1 (or the pseudogene TRBV3-2) and TRBJ1-6; D may be TRBD1 (6 bases). CDR1 and CDR2 (germline): LGHDT, YNNKEL (reference sequence). The CDR3 has 18 amino acids. Trimming pared 0 bases from V and 5 bases from J, leaving 17 bases between. The CDR3 sequence is CASSQDAPWTANNSPLHF. CDR3 bases: TGTGCCAGCAGCCAAGACGCTCCCTGGACAGCGAATAATTCACCCCTCCACTTT.

The chain employs TRBV7-9 and TRBJ2-1, with TRBD2 identical over 12 bases. Germline CDR1 SEHNR, CDR2 FQNEAQ (reference sequence). With V trimmed by 0 bases and J by 4 bases, 1 base remained unmatched. The CDR3 sequence is 16 residues long. Here the CDR3 reads CASSLATSGRYNEQFF. Here the CDR3 DNA reads TGTGCCAGCAGCTTAGCGACTAGCGGGAGATACAATGAGCAGTTCTTC.

The J gene is TRBJ1-5, the V gene TRBV15; no clear D gene. Looked up from germline, CDR1 is LNHNV and CDR2 is YYDKDF (reference sequence). Trimming stripped 0 bases from V and 8 bases from J, with 17 bases between. This CDR3 region has 16 residues. As DNA, the CDR3 is TGTGCCACCAGCAGAGATGTAAGGTCCCTTGGGGAGCCCCAGCATTTT. This translates into CATSRDVRSLGEPQHF.

The genes are TRBV2 and TRBJ1-3; D is possibly TRBD1 (5 bases). Per the germline V gene, CDR1 is SNHLY and CDR2 is FYNNEI. Trimming removed 2 bases at V and 0 bases at J, with 5 bases between. There are 14 residues in the CDR3. CDR3 amino acids: CASSEQGSGNTIYF. The DNA for the CDR3 is TGTGCCAGCAGTGAACAGGGCTCTGGAAACACCATATATTTT. The variable domain in full, completed from reference TRBV2 and TRBJ1-3, reads EPEVTQTPSHQVTQMGQEVILRCVPISNHLYFYWYRQILGQKVEFLVSFYNNEISEKSEIFDDQFSVERPDGSNFTLKIRSTKLEDSAMYFCASSEQGSGNTIYFGEGSWLTVV.

The V and J genes are TRBV28 and TRBJ2-1; D perhaps matches TRBD1 (6 bases). V was cut by 3 bases and J by 7 bases, with 13 bases left in between. CDR1 is MDHEN, CDR2 SYDVKM, per germline. The CDR3 totals 14 residues. CDR3 residues: CASSFPGHNNEQFF. Written as DNA, the CDR3 is TGTGCCAGCAGTTTTCCGGGACACAATAATGAGCAGTTCTTC.

This clone showed up just a few times. This chain uses TRBV10-3 with TRBJ1-1; 8 bases match TRBD1. The CDR3 has 13 residues. Germline-derived CDR1 and CDR2 are ENHRY and SYGVKD. The CDR3 sequence: CARTGKENTEAFF. The DNA for the CDR3 is TGTGCGAGGACAGGGAAGGAGAACACTGAAGCTTTCTTT.

The chain recombines TRBV3-1 (or the pseudogene TRBV3-2) with TRBJ2-7, with TRBD2 identical over 16 bases. CDR1 and CDR2 (germline): LGHDT, YNNKEL (reference sequence). The CDR3 runs 19 residues. Trimming at V came to 5 bases and at J to 1 base, leaving 11 bases not matched to a gene. CDR3 sequence (DNA): TGTGCCAGCAGCTGGACGTCTGGGACTAGCGGGAGGGGGTCCTACGAGCAGTACTTC. The encoded protein is CASSWTSGTSGRGSYEQYF.

This clone was counted a single time. This chain connects TRBV7-9 to TRBJ1-2; 7 nucleotides align to TRBD1. There are 17 residues in the CDR3. The V gene end was trimmed by 5 bases and the J gene end by 4 bases; junction bases not matched to a gene: 16. Germline CDR1 SEHNR, CDR2 FQNEAQ (reference sequence). CDR3 amino acids: CASSQGQLAASRYGYTF. The CDR3 nucleotides are TGTGCCAGCAGCCAGGGACAGTTGGCCGCCTCCCGCTATGGCTACACCTTC.

The chain has TRBV10-3 and TRBJ2-1, with 10 bases identical to TRBD1. This CDR3 region has 12 residues. CDR1 is ENHRY, CDR2 SYGVKD, per germline. J gave up 6 bases and V 8 bases, and 1 base lay outside the gene matches. Here the CDR3 reads CAIRTGGNEQFF. CDR3 DNA sequence: TGTGCCATCCGGACAGGGGGCAATGAGCAGTTCTTC.

The chain employs TRBV6-5 and TRBJ1-2, with D perhaps TRBD1 (5 bases). The CDR3 is 14 residues long. CDR1 and CDR2 (germline): MNHEY, SVGAGI. V lost 2 bases and J 4 bases, leaving 11 bases between the germline ends. Here the CDR3 reads CASSYTEGSYGYTF. CDR3 DNA: TGTGCCAGCAGTTACACGGAGGGGAGCTATGGCTACACCTTC.

The chain links TRBV19 to TRBJ1-3, with a possible D match to TRBD1 (5 bases). Trimming took 5 bases from V and 0 from J, leaving 11 bases between them. In germline, CDR1 is LNHDA, CDR2 SQIVND (reference sequence). The CDR3 totals 15 residues. CDR3 sequence: CASSRQSISGNTIYF. As DNA, the CDR3 is TGTGCCAGTAGTCGACAGTCGATCTCTGGAAACACCATATATTTT.

The rearrangement joins TRBV5-1 to TRBJ1-4; D may be TRBD1 (5 bases). CDR1 and CDR2 (germline): SGHRS, YFSETQ. The CDR3 spans 17 residues. V lost 1 base to trimming and J lost 8 bases, with 21 bases between them. The CDR3 DNA sequence: TGCGCCAGCAGCTTGCGGGACGGCATACTTAGCGGCGAAAAACTGTTTTTT. It translates to CASSLRDGILSGEKLFF.

J is TRBJ1-1 and V is TRBV4-2; D is perhaps TRBD1 (6 bases). V was shortened by 0 bases and J by 7 bases, with 12 bases between the two germline ends. In germline, CDR1 is LGHNA, CDR2 YNFKEQ. The CDR3 has 14 amino acids. The CDR3 nucleotides are TGTGCCAGCAGCCAAGAGGGAGTCAGGGGTGAAGCTTTCTTT. It encodes CASSQEGVRGEAFF.